This record looks at one T cell receptor beta chain sequence and its context. Its antigen is still unknown. The data were taken from a study of identical twins. Study-wide findings and caveats: The authors drew conclusions from cross-sectional statistical analysis rather than following the same donors. Insertions were reduced in abundant cord blood beta clonotypes but not in memory repertoires.

Unique molecular identifiers were present on cDNA, and template switching added a universal primer site. From the 5' RACE reads, TCRdb called clonotypes with MiXCR, one entry per CDR3 protein. The sample contains 460,000 or so distinct CDR3 sequences, approximately 14% of which appear only once. The V gene lost 5 bases and the J gene lost 6 bases, with 11 bases spanning the gap. The CDR3 has 14 amino acids. From germline, CDR1 is LNHNV and CDR2 YYDKDF (reference sequence). These records were also assigned to another study, of yellow fever vaccine responses in identical twins. This second study says: Among the twins, the vaccine T cell response reportedly seemed partly convergent and partly personalized.

Sequencing was performed on CD4+ T cells sorted from blood. The sequence was collected from a woman younger than 35 in good health. This chain joins TRBV15 and TRBJ1-6; D not certain. The CDR3 spells CATSLPLGNSPLHF. The CDR3 bases are TGTGCCACCAGCCTCCCCCTCGGTAATTCACCCCTCCACTTT.